This TCR beta chain was sequenced during a study of shared clonotypes between healthy human individuals. Study as a whole: Per donor, three plates held CD4 naive cells, three held CD4 memory, two held CD8 naive and one held CD8 memory. Study observations and caveats: A handful of donors showed sharing of about 5.5% of naive CD4 clonotypes. Memory subsets had estimated richness that was generally smaller than that of naive subsets.

This clone was counted only a few times. Its antigen is unidentified. Germline V CDR1 and CDR2: SGHRS, YFSETQ. Between the trimmed V and J ends, which lost 6 bases and 0 bases, there was a span of 12 bases. This CDR3 comprises 14 residues. When replicate PCRs were run on sorted subsets, they used 200 to 250 ng DNA, about 30,000 T cell genomes. The method was immunoSEQ multiplex PCR; TCRdb's version includes in-frame clones alone and lacks a portion of them. The sample has 600,000 to 700,000 clones, around three quarters seen once. The sequenced sample was memory CD4+ T cells sorted from blood. Subset reported: CD45RA-negative fraction. The clonotype was recovered from a woman under 40 in good health. J is TRBJ1-2 and V is TRBV5-1, with D unresolved. Here the CDR3 reads CASNLGSTNYGYTF. Here the CDR3 DNA reads TGCGCCAGCAACTTAGGAAGCACTAACTATGGCTACACCTTC.